This record covers a single TCR beta chain. It lacks a known antigen. Base qualities are not at hand, and no much larger clone is one base apart. The entry originates in a study of cytomegalovirus exposure and HLA in healthy donors (dated by TCRdb to 2016 to 2017). With regard to the full study: In an earlier analysis of approximately 640 of the donors, about 260 Gb of sequence data and 117 million unique TCR beta sequences from 150 million to 200 million T cells were reported. An early release covering 500 to 750 HLA-typed donors comprised roughly 300 gigabases of sequencing data and about 90 million unique TCR sequences. The genetic ancestry cluster associated with self-reported Caucasian donors included about 81% of the 300 to 400 genotyped donors. The study aimed to test whether signatures of past pathogen exposure could be identified by cataloging public T cell receptors. Using immunosequencing, the study profiled T cell repertoires from around 680 subjects and related those repertoires to cytomegalovirus serostatus. Besides the first cohort of 666 subjects, a separate validation cohort made up of 90 to 150 different subjects was used. High-throughput TCR immunosequencing, statistical association of individual TCRs with disease status, and machine learning were combined to predict cytomegalovirus infection status. A later analysis re-analyzed previously published TCR beta repertoires from roughly 630 donors and added high-resolution HLA genotyping to study TCR occurrence patterns. Rather than using new phenotypic data, the later analysis identified candidate immune exposures from TCR beta sequences and from how often those sequences occurred across donors. An earlier analysis of several hundred of the donors used high-throughput TCR beta sequencing to judge whether each TCR beta V gene segment behaved as functional or pseudogenic. Donor age, sex, ethnicity and CMV serostatus were compiled alongside the repertoire data. Genome-wide SNP genotypes for about 65% of the 666 donors were used in a later genetic analysis, which treated that subset as a discovery cohort. Every repertoire in the discovery cohort had been generated on one and the same sequencing platform. HLA typing covered class I and class II loci at four-digit resolution. Typing coverage differed by locus: A, B, C, DRB1 and DQB1 were typed in about 620-630 donors, DQA1 in about 550, DPA1 in some 600, and DPB1 in around 440. Four to six DR-DQ haplotypes were handled as single units for association and clustering because linkage in the cohort was strong. Across about 370 genotyped donors of the cohort, an average of 235,054 unique TCR beta nucleotide sequences per donor were sequenced, and 15% to 20% of those sequences were non-productive.

CDR1 and CDR2 are read off the germline V gene as SGDLS and YYNGEE. Measured from the cysteine to the phenylalanine, the CDR3 is 15 residues long. The retained sequence is limited to the CDR3, 45 bases, with the frame set at the first base. Between the V and J ends, shortened by 4 bases and 2 bases respectively, the junction contains 16 bases. The cohort comprised more than 550 healthy bone marrow donors. At the time of sampling, every cohort member was nominally healthy, though immune exposures that went unrecorded were likely present. The donor was CMV seropositive and was included in the group of some 290 seropositive cohort members. Every donor gave a peripheral blood sample, and the peripheral blood mononuclear cells from that sample were used for TCR beta sequencing. Genomic DNA extraction from the blood cell samples was performed with the Qiagen DNeasy Blood Extraction Kit. Libraries were constructed by the immunoSEQ multiplex PCR assay. For the multiplex PCR, a mixture combining 60 forward primers for TCR Vbeta segments and 13 reverse primers for TCR Jbeta segments was used. Amplification of the CDR3 region of rearranged TCR beta genes was performed with a multiplex PCR assay on genomic DNA. The amplified TCR beta libraries were sequenced on the Illumina HiSeq System as 87-base-pair reads. The authors' pipeline ran thus. In a later analysis, approximately 74 million unique TCR beta chains were counted across the 500 to 850 repertoires, and approximately 11 million of these chains were shared by at least two donors. To remove PCR and sequencing errors, raw reads were error-corrected and collapsed into unique sequences using a nearest-neighbor algorithm that merged closely related sequences. To assign V, D and J gene segments, CDR3 sequences were aligned to IMGT reference sequences. For a sequence to be retained, a match of at least six nucleotides was required to both a V gene segment and a J gene segment. A rearrangement counted as productive if the CDR3 had no stop codons and remained in frame with V and J, and every other rearrangement counted as non-productive. Following IMGT convention, CDR3 was defined as the stretch from the second conserved V-encoded cysteine to the conserved J-encoded phenylalanine. The earlier analysis of 500 to 750 of the donors excluded any sequence lacking an unambiguous match to a single V gene segment. An earlier analysis of several hundred of the donors called V segments functional above 56.7% productive rearrangements and segregating when the between-donor standard deviation exceeded 5%. A statistical classification framework was built to diagnose cytomegalovirus status from the catalog of TCR beta chain sequences. A later analysis assigned V and J genes by comparing TCR nucleotide sequences with IMGT/GENE-DB human TR gene sequences. In a later analysis, CDR3 sequences and most-parsimonious VDJ recombination scenarios were assigned using the TCRdist pipeline. In a later analysis, each TCR beta chain was defined by its CDR3 amino acid sequence together with its V-gene family, and reads without a unique V-gene family were excluded. As a way to deal with suspected cross-contamination and a sequencing artifact, a later analysis dropped 592 nucleotide sequences that were highly shared and had low generation probability. A later analysis calculated a clonal expansion index for each public chain from normalized within-repertoire ranks of inferred template counts. In a later analysis, generation probabilities were computed using a VDJ recombination model fitted to out-of-frame rearrangements, and the results were checked against IGoR. In a later analysis, TCR-TCR, TCR-HLA and TCR-CMV co-occurrence was scored with hypergeometric tests, and a repertoire-size bias correction was applied to TCR pairs. A later analysis estimated false discovery rates by permuting HLA or CMV assignments 20 times. In a later analysis, co-occurring TCRs were grouped using DBSCAN, and TCRdist sequence similarity was added for clustering within HLA-allele-positive subsets. For co-occurrence clustering, repertoires with fewer than 30,000 or more than 120,000 public chains were excluded, along with four or five repertoires with anomalous nucleotide sharing. The immuneACCESS repertoire file appears here via TCRdb, limited to in-frame rearrangements. These files lack a portion of the clones; in checked studies, under half of the deficit traces to unresolved V genes, and the cause of the others is not known. V and J calls and clone size come straight from that table; D and trimming were deduced from the DNA. The sample contains 150,000 to 200,000 clones, about 9% of them found a single time. Together, the top ten hold roughly 1.4% of the sample.

Results and caveats for the whole study, not just this receptor: Compared with the approximately 710-donor mean, donors in an Asian-associated ancestry cluster had fewer N-insertions in productive TCRs, according to a later genetic analysis. This cohort had only TCR beta chains sequenced, and the lack of alpha or paired-chain data limited which features could be detected. Correlated functional status among segregating V segments might reflect linkage disequilibrium, but an unknown experimental factor could not be ruled out. HLA typing was unavailable for some donors at each locus, so association tests used only the typed subset. In a later analysis, around 15,000 TCR beta sequences were associated with specific HLA alleles at a false discovery rate of 0.05. The classifier was reported to diagnose cytomegalovirus status with high specificity and sensitivity in both the original and validation cohorts. Sequencing depth was assumed to be roughly uniform across donors in the presence/absence analyses, though that assumption may not hold. Compared with equally common non-associated chains, HLA-associated TCR beta chains in a later analysis were more clonally expanded and had lower generation probabilities. A few of the identified cytomegalovirus-associated TCR beta chains were confirmed in vitro to be specific for cytomegalovirus antigens. According to a later analysis, most CMV-associated TCR beta chains appeared to be HLA-restricted, and the HLA associations seemed to be driven largely by CMV exposure. Some IMGT-functional V segments, including TRBV6-2 and TRBV6-3, could not be distinguished by the 87-base-pair reads and were therefore excluded. An earlier analysis of approximately 570 of the donors showed that most TCR beta V segments appeared in productive rearrangements either about 87% or about 30% of the time, which broadly matched IMGT annotations. In a later genetic analysis, a missense DCLRE1C variant was associated with V-gene and J-gene trimming of TCR beta chains, and the association was replicated in an independent cohort. Seventeen rarely observed V segments, including chromosome 9 orphons, were excluded from the earlier analysis of a few hundred of the donors because counts were too low. The study gave a list of 150 to 200 TCR beta chains associated with cytomegalovirus. For the cohort, immune exposure information was limited to CMV serostatus. A cluster of highly shared sequence variants was judged likely to represent a technical artifact of the sequencing pipeline. Across donors, most TCR sequences were observed very rarely, whereas some public TCRs were present in many individuals. A further reported finding was that TCR beta sequences accurately predicted the HLA-A and HLA-B alleles for most subjects in the first cohort. It was suggested by the authors that the approach could potentially be generalized to other disease states and immunological phenotypes. Strong co-occurrence of HLA alleles, especially DR and DQ, made assigning TCR associations to individual alleles difficult. According to a later analysis, TCR association rates differed among HLA loci, with DRB1 alleles showing the most associated TCRs and HLA-C alleles showing the fewest. A later analysis reported that several top co-occurrence clusters appeared linked to parvovirus B19, influenza, CMV and Epstein-Barr virus.

The clonotype originates from a woman aged 25 to 45 in good health and CMV-seropositive. The rearranged chain carries TRBV9 and TRBJ2-7; TRBD2 might be the D gene, on 6 matching bases. The source material was PBMCs. Read as DNA, the sequence is TGTGCCAGCAGCCCAGGGACTTCCCTACCCTACGAGCAGTACTTC. Its protein is CASSPGTSLPYEQYF.